This T cell receptor (beta chain) was captured in a study of shared clonotypes between healthy human individuals. The overall study: Two female and a few male donors aged 18 to 49 were enrolled. Overall study results and limits: Genetic and exposure-history diversity was limited by the few donors.

With 5 bases clipped from V and 5 bases from J, the junction kept 8 bases outside the gene matches. Germline values: CDR1 SGHAT, CDR2 FQNNGV. This CDR3 has 16 residues. This clone occurred once. What it recognizes is unknown. All donors were Caucasian adults living in Nashville, Tennessee. Method: immunoSEQ multiplex PCR; TCRdb's copy keeps in-frame clones and lacks some. Here the sample spans over a million clones, around 98.5% being singletons. The chain combines TRBV11-2 with TRBJ2-7, with 14 bases matching TRBD2. Source material: naive CD4+ T cells sorted from blood. Indicated subset: CD45RA+ positively selected. The TCR comes from a man aged 30-40 years in good health. This CDR3 reads CASSVGLAGAIHEQYF. The CDR3 DNA sequence: TGTGCCAGCAGCGTGGGACTAGCGGGAGCTATACACGAGCAGTACTTC.